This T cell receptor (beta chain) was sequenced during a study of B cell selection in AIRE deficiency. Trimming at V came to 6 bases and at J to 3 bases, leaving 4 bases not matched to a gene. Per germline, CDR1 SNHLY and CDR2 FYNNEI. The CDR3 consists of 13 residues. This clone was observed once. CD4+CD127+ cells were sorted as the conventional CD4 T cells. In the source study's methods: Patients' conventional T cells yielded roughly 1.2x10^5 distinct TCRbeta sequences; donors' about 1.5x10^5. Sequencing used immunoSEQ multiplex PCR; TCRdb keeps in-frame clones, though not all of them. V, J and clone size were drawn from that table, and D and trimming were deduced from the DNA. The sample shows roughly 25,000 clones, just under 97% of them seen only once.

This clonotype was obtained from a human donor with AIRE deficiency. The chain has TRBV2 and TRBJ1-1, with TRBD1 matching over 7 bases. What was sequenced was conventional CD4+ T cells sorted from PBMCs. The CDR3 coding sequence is TGTGCCAGCAGAGAGGACAGGCACACTGAAGCTTTCTTT. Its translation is CASREDRHTEAFF.